This T cell receptor beta chain was captured by sequencing in a study of cytomegalovirus exposure and HLA in healthy donors. Study-level findings and limits: In a later analysis, a genetic analysis reported fewer productive-TCR N-insertions in an Asian-associated ancestry cluster than the cohort average. A later analysis linked a missense DCLRE1C variant to TCR beta V- and J-gene trimming.

Only one count was recorded for this clone. Its antigen is still unknown. In the same sample, other DNA sequences code for this CDR3. CDR3 length: 12 residues. J lost 6 bases, V lost 5 bases, and 3 bases had no gene match. CDR1 and CDR2 (germline): MNHNS, SASEGT. Primers included in the PCR were 60 Vbeta and 13 Jbeta primers. TCRdb's copy holds only in-frame clones and misses some; the assay was immunoSEQ multiplex PCR. The table shows 75,000 to 100,000 clones, with 81% occurring only once. The V call is TRBV6-1, the J call TRBJ2-7, with 8 nucleotides matching TRBD1. This TCR was sampled from a man in his forties in good health and CMV-seropositive. The sample was PBMCs. CDR3: CASSLRGPEQYF. DNA of the CDR3: TGTGCCAGCAGTCTCAGGGGGCCCGAGCAGTACTTC.